Given below is one T cell receptor (beta chain) in context. Measured with immunoSEQ multiplex PCR; TCRdb has only the in-frame clones, and not every one. Of a few hundred thousand clones listed, around 90% are singletons. This sample is drawn from a study of blood T cell repertoires in COVID-19. Across the study: COVID-19 samples, acute and convalescent, were from the United States, Italy and Spain.

V lost 4 bases, J lost 1 base, and 6 bases stayed unmatched. Per germline, CDR1 SQVTM and CDR2 ANQGSEA. The CDR3 totals 14 residues. What was sequenced was PBMCs or T cells enriched from blood (not recorded which). The receptor was isolated from a woman in her late teens or twenties who had recovered from COVID-19. The V and J genes are TRBV29-1 and TRBJ1-1; 7 positions match TRBD1. This CDR3 is CSVAPTGQNTEAFF. CDR3 in DNA: TGCAGCGTTGCCCCGACAGGGCAGAACACTGAAGCTTTCTTT.